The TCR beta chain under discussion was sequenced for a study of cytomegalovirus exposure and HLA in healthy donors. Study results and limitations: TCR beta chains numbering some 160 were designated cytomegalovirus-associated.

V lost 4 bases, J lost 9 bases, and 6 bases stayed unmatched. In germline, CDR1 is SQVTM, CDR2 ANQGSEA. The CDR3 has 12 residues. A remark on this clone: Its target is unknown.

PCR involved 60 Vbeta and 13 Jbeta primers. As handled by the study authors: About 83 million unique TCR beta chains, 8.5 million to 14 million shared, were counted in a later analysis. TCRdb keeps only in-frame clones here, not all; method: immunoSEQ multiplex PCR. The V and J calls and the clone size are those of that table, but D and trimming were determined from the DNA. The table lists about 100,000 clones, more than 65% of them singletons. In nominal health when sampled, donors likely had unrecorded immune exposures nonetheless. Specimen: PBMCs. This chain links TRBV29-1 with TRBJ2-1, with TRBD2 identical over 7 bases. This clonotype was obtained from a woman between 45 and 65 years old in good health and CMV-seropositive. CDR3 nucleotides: TGCAGCGTTGCAGGACTAGTGGGTGAGCAGTTCTTC. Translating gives CSVAGLVGEQFF.